The 22 T cell receptor beta chains below all came from one sample that was sequenced in a study of shared clonotypes between healthy human individuals. Generated by immunoSEQ multiplex PCR, the TCRdb table keeps only in-frame clones and is missing some. Of more than 2 million clones in the sample, approximately 94% were seen once. The naive CD8 population came from CD45RO-negative cells selected for CCR7, without terminally differentiated effector memory CD45RA+ cells. Sequencing was performed on naive CD8+ T cells sorted from blood. These receptors were taken from a man between 18 and 29 years old in good health.

The chain uses TRBV6-1 and TRBJ1-1; D call uncertain. In germline, CDR1 is MNHNS, CDR2 SASEGT. The CDR3 sequence is 16 residues long. The ends were cut back, 2 bases at V and 2 bases at J, with 15 bases in the middle. The CDR3 DNA follows: TGTGCCAGCAGTGAATGGGCCGGAGAGGGCAACACTGAAGCTTTCTTT. Its protein is CASSEWAGEGNTEAFF.

The gene calls are TRBV7-9 and TRBJ2-1; 7 nucleotides line up with TRBD1. The CDR3 is made up of 16 amino acids. CDR1 and CDR2 from the germline V gene are SEHNR and FQNEAQ (reference sequence). The V and J ends lost 6 bases and 0 bases, in that order; junction bases with no gene match: 8. This chain's CDR3 is CASRGTGTVSYNEQFF. In DNA, the CDR3 is TGTGCCAGCAGGGGCACCGGGACAGTCTCCTACAATGAGCAGTTCTTC.

This clone was seen once. V and J are TRBV5-6 and TRBJ2-3; D remains ambiguous. The ends were cut back, 2 bases at V and 4 bases at J, with 20 bases in the middle. Germline V gene data show CDR1 as SGHDT and CDR2 as YYEEEE. This CDR3 is built from 17 residues. DNA for the CDR3: TGTGCCAGCAGCTTACTCTTGTCGGAGTTCGGCGCAGATACGCAGTATTTT. Its translation is CASSLLLSEFGADTQYF.

The chain carries TRBV9 and TRBJ2-7, with a tentative D call TRBD2 (6 bases). The CDR3 spans 15 residues. Trimming cost V 4 bases and J 5 bases, with 19 bases left between them. The germline V gene has CDR1 SGDLS and CDR2 YYNGEE. This chain's CDR3 is CASSPPPGVENEQYF. The CDR3 coding sequence is TGTGCCAGCAGCCCCCCCCCGGGGGTAGAAAACGAGCAGTACTTC.

This chain links TRBV5-8 with TRBJ2-1; a possible D gene is TRBD2 (6 bases). Looked up from germline, CDR1 is SGHTS and CDR2 is YDEGEE. V lost 4 bases and J lost 0, with 14 bases in between. The CDR3 is 16 residues long. The CDR3 DNA reads as TGTGCCAGCAGCATGGGTGGGGGGATCTCCTACAATGAGCAGTTCTTC. Translated, it gives CASSMGGGISYNEQFF.

The genes are TRBV19 and TRBJ2-7, with 7 bases that match TRBD1. CDR1 is LNHDA, CDR2 SQIVND, per germline (reference sequence). The CDR3 spans 13 residues. The J segment lost 2 bases and the V segment lost 5 bases, leaving 3 bases of the junction unmatched. CDR3 DNA: TGTGCCAGTAGTGTCCAGGGGGCCTACGAGCAGTACTTC. Protein product: CASSVQGAYEQYF.

The rearrangement uses TRBV4-3 and TRBJ2-1; 8 bases are a match to TRBD1. V lost 2 bases, J lost 1 base, and 1 base stayed unmatched. The CDR3 contains 15 residues. CDR1 and CDR2 (germline): LGHNA, YSLEER. The CDR3 DNA sequence: TGCGCCAGCAGCCAATGGACAGGGTCCTACAATGAGCAGTTCTTC. Translated: CASSQWTGSYNEQFF.

Points on this clone: Other DNA sequences in the sample encode the same CDR3. The chain couples TRBV5-1 to TRBJ2-7; the match to TRBD1 covers 9 bases. This CDR3 has 15 residues. Germline CDR1 is SGHRS and CDR2 is YFSETQ. The ends lost 0 bases at V and 2 bases at J; junction bases unmatched: 3. CDR3 protein: CASSLVTGGTYEQYF. The DNA for the CDR3 is TGCGCCAGCAGCTTGGTGACAGGGGGAACCTACGAGCAGTACTTC.

This clone was detected once. The chain has TRBV5-6 and TRBJ2-1; 10 bases fit TRBD2. The germline CDR1 and CDR2 sequences are SGHDT and YYEEEE. After removal of 3 bases from V and 4 bases from J, the junction contained 10 bases not matched to a gene. The CDR3 loop spans 17 amino acids. The CDR3, as DNA: TGTGCCAGCAGCTCGCTAGCGGGGGAATTCATTTACAATGAGCAGTTCTTC. Translation gives CASSSLAGEFIYNEQFF. Complete variable domain (other parts from reference TRBV5-6 and TRBJ2-1): DAGVTQSPTHLIKTRGQQVTLRCSPKSGHDTVSWYQQALGQGPQFIFQYYEEEERQRGNFPDRFSGHQFPNYSSELNVNALLLGDSALYLCASSSLAGEFIYNEQFFGPGTRLTVL.

This clone was seen only once. The chain carries TRBV28 and TRBJ1-5; a weak D match, TRBD1 (6 bases). This CDR3 is 14 amino acids long. V lost 5 bases, J lost 4 bases, and 12 bases lay in between. Germline loops: CDR1 MDHEN, CDR2 SYDVKM. The CDR3 protein is CASSPRQANQPQHF. The CDR3 nucleotides are TGTGCCAGCAGTCCTAGACAGGCTAATCAGCCCCAGCATTTT.

The chain joins TRBV4-1 to TRBJ2-2; 8 positions agree with TRBD1. Looked up from germline, CDR1 is MGHRA and CDR2 is YSYEKL. This CDR3 contains 16 residues. The V and J ends lost 3 bases and 3 bases, in that order; junction bases with no gene match: 6. The CDR3 loop reads CASSHPTGVDTGELFF. The CDR3 DNA is TGCGCCAGCAGCCACCCGACAGGGGTCGACACCGGGGAGCTGTTTTTT.

The rearrangement uses TRBV28 and TRBJ1-2; D call uncertain. This CDR3 region has 13 residues. The ends were cut back, 4 bases at V and 4 bases at J, with 10 bases in the middle. CDR1 is MDHEN and CDR2 is SYDVKM in the germline V gene. CDR3 DNA sequence: TGTGCCAGCAGTTCCGGGTTCCTCTATGGCTACACCTTC. Amino acid sequence: CASSSGFLYGYTF.

This rearrangement joins TRBV4-3 to TRBJ1-1, with D unclear. The germline V and J ends were trimmed by 0 bases and 6 bases, with 11 bases remaining between them. The germline V gene encodes CDR1 LGHNA and CDR2 YSLEER. The CDR3 covers 14 residues. CDR3: CASSQDSVRAEAFF. The CDR3 DNA follows: TGCGCCAGCAGCCAAGATTCAGTACGGGCTGAAGCTTTCTTT.

V gene TRBV19 combines with J gene TRBJ2-1, with 10 bases lining up with TRBD1. V shed 2 bases, J shed 7 bases, and the junction held 5 bases outside the gene matches. CDR3 length: 15 amino acids. The germline V gene encodes CDR1 LNHDA and CDR2 SQIVND (reference sequence). The CDR3 sequence is CASSILAGQGNEQFF. In nucleotides, the CDR3 is TGTGCCAGTAGTATATTAGCGGGACAGGGGAATGAGCAGTTCTTC.

As concerns this clone: Other DNA sequences in the sample encode the same CDR3. This chain uses TRBV5-1 with TRBJ1-1, with D unclear. Germline V gene data show CDR1 as SGHRS and CDR2 as YFSETQ. Trimming took 0 bases from V and 0 from J, leaving 6 bases between them. CDR3 length: 14 amino acids. Here the CDR3 reads CASSLGTVNTEAFF. The CDR3 DNA sequence: TGCGCCAGCAGCTTGGGTACGGTGAACACTGAAGCTTTCTTT.

CDR3 amino acids: CASSSITGYNEQFF. As DNA, the CDR3 is TGTGCCAGCAGCTCGATCACAGGGTACAATGAGCAGTTCTTC. The chain carries TRBV7-2 and TRBJ2-1; D perhaps matches TRBD1 (6 bases). This CDR3 is built from 14 residues. Trimming removed 4 bases at V and 4 bases at J, with 11 bases between. Germline V gene data show CDR1 as SGHTA and CDR2 as FQGNSA.

The rearrangement links TRBV29-1 to TRBJ2-1, with TRBD1 matching over 9 bases. Germline V gene lookup returns CDR1 SQVTM and CDR2 ANQGSEA. This CDR3 has 18 amino acids. V lost 8 bases, J lost 7 bases, and 24 bases stayed unmatched. The CDR3 here is CSMYPRDRVRVGDNEQFF. For the CDR3, the DNA is TGCAGCATGTATCCCCGGGACAGGGTGAGGGTGGGGGATAATGAGCAGTTCTTC.

This chain uses TRBV6-5 with TRBJ2-7, with a tentative D call TRBD1 (6 bases). The CDR3 is 13 amino acids. CDR1 and CDR2 from the germline V gene are MNHEY and SVGAGI. V was trimmed by 6 bases and J by 6 bases, leaving 15 bases between them. The CDR3: CASRYQGSVEQYF. The CDR3 DNA sequence: TGTGCCAGCAGATACCAGGGGTCCGTCGAGCAGTACTTC.

The chain uses TRBV19 and TRBJ2-5; 7 nucleotides align to TRBD2. With the DNA end fitting TRBJ2-7 better, the J assignment may be wrong. Germline CDR1 is LNHDA and CDR2 is SQIVND (reference sequence). CDR3 length equals 14 residues. CDR3 bases: TGTGCCAGTAGTATGGAGCGGGGACCCTACGAGCAGTACTTC. Protein sequence: CASSMERGPYEQYF.

This clone was counted once. The gene calls are TRBV6-1 and TRBJ2-3; the D is unclear. Germline V gives CDR1 MNHNS, CDR2 SASEGT. The CDR3 loop spans 14 amino acids. Trimming took off 4 bases at V and 2 bases at J, with 10 bases between the two ends. Here the CDR3 reads CASSVPSPTDTQYF. The CDR3 DNA reads as TGTGCCAGCAGTGTCCCTAGTCCCACAGATACGCAGTATTTT.

This clone was counted a few times. The rearrangement links TRBV5-6 to TRBJ2-7; D gene uncertain. CDR1 is SGHDT, CDR2 YYEEEE, per germline. The CDR3 is made up of 13 amino acids. V lost 0 bases, J lost 7 bases, and 11 bases lay in between. Here the CDR3 DNA reads TGTGCCAGCAGCTTGGCGGTTGGGTGGGAGCAGTACTTC. It specifies CASSLAVGWEQYF.

The gene calls are TRBV5-1 and TRBJ2-7, with unresolved D. The V gene lost 0 bases and the J gene lost 6 bases, with 10 bases spanning the gap. The CDR3 is 13 residues long. Germline lookup yields CDR1 SGHRS and CDR2 YFSETQ. CDR3 DNA sequence: TGCGCCAGCAGCTTGGGTGGGCGAGGCGAGCAGTACTTC. The encoded protein is CASSLGGRGEQYF.